This section outlines one T cell receptor beta chain sequence together with its context. It has no known antigen specificity. No base qualities exist here, and no much larger clone lies one base off it. The time point label for this specimen denotes: cells obtained before transplantation from donor or recipient. CD3+CD4+ and CD3+CD8+ populations were FACS-sorted from unstimulated pre-transplant donor and recipient cells taken from spleen or lymph nodes. These data belong to a study of graft-versus-host responses after intestinal transplantation (dated by TCRdb to the early 2020s). Notes on the research overall: Multivisceral, liver-intestinal, or isolated intestinal transplants were received by the recipients. A cohort of approximately 23 intestinal transplant recipients, including one retransplant, was enrolled, and a few patients lacking pretransplant specimens were excluded. Every recipient was given anti-thymocyte globulin induction, then maintenance tacrolimus and steroids for about three years. A peak of at least 4% donor T cells among recipient peripheral blood mononuclear cells was the definition used for donor T cell macrochimerism. Alloreactive clones were identified by sequencing pre-transplant mixed lymphocyte reaction products and comparing them with unstimulated pre-transplant donor and recipient T cells. After intestinal transplantation, graft-versus-host and host-versus-graft alloreactive T cell clones were followed in the graft, circulation and bone marrow using bulk TCR-beta CDR3 sequencing. Rather than being sequenced by the commercial service, samples from a few later patients were sequenced in-house on an Illumina MiSeq and processed with MiXCR. What the study reported, not specific to this receptor: Patients with donor T cell macrochimerism had high GvH to HvG T cell clonal ratios in their allografts. Early after transplant, peak levels of circulating GvH clones were found to be associated with declines in HvG clones. The conclusions were limited by the relatively low number and heterogeneity of the intestinal transplant patients. GvH clones were detected in recipient bone marrow, and some of these GvH clones were observed earlier in ileal mucosa or blood, consistent with an intestinal mucosal origin.

CDR1 and CDR2, per the germline V gene, are SGHTA and FQGNSA. The CDR3 measures 17 amino acids from cysteine to phenylalanine. Only the CDR3 portion is preserved as DNA: 51 bases, with reading frame beginning at the first base. Clipping removes 1 base from V and 2 bases from J, with 8 as the unmatched junction base count. The library came from the immunoSEQ multiplex PCR assay. For most patients, genomic DNA was isolated with the Qiagen DNeasy Blood and Tissue Kit and sent frozen to Adaptive Biotechnologies for TCR sequencing. Adaptive Biotechnologies carried out high-throughput TCR-beta CDR3 sequencing of genomic DNA for most patients. On the study's bioinformatics: Adaptive's ImmunoSEQ software supplied the TCR sequencing data for 15 to 20 patients, while MiXCR and VDJtools were used to process a few other patients. CD4 versus CD8 sorting errors were corrected by removing sequences found in both subsets at a frequency ratio below 5:1. CDR3 nucleotide sequences shared by donor and recipient were removed because the origin of these sequences could not be assigned. Alloreactive clones required at least 2-fold expansion over unstimulated cells and minimum CFSE-low frequency of 0.002% (template counts) or 0.001% (read counts). Clones detected in sequenced pre-transplant spleen, lymph node, or MLR CFSE-low populations of the donor or recipient were defined as mappable. Cumulative frequency of alloreactive clones was calculated as a percentage of all sequences weighted by copy number. Sourced from immuneACCESS, this table was stored by TCRdb with only in-frame sequences that have V and J called. A share of the clones is absent; for the studies checked, an unresolved V gene accounts for under half, and the remainder has no known explanation. D and trimming come from the DNA, and the V and J calls and clone size come from that table. The sample table shows 85,000 to 95,000 clones, and about 92% are seen once. The ten largest clones take up approximately 2% of the sample.

This receptor chain uses TRBV7-2 and TRBJ2-1, and TRBD2 aligns with 7 junction nucleotides. Sequences were derived from unstimulated CD8+ T cells sorted from spleen or lymph node cells, sampled before intestinal transplant. This sequence was found in a human donor who received an intestinal transplant. The DNA is TGTGCCAGCAGCTTAGGGGGGGGGACTGACCCCTACAATGAGCAGTTCTTC. Its protein reads: CASSLGGGTDPYNEQFF.